Each of the 22 T cell receptor beta chains below was sequenced from the same sample in a study of vaccination effects on CD4 cells after COVID-19. These receptors lack a known antigen. Libraries were prepared by immunoSEQ multiplex PCR; TCRdb keeps only in-frame clonotypes and omits some of them. The table shows about 13,000 clones, with approximately 70% occurring only once. Pools of viral peptides were used by the ViraFEST assay to expand antigen-specific CD4+ T cells ahead of sequencing. Cultured cells yielded isolated CD4+ T cells after roughly 11 days. The individual was infected with SARS-CoV-2 between March and December 2020, as confirmed by PCR. Vaccine administered to participants consisted of two doses of either BNT162b2 or mRNA-1273. Source: CD4+ T cells from PBMCs cultured with HCoV-NL63 spike peptides, taken after COVID-19 vaccination. These receptors were collected from a human donor who had a prior SARS-CoV-2 infection.

This clone was counted only a few times. The chain carries TRBV15 and TRBJ1-5; D is perhaps TRBD1 (5 bases). Germline CDR1 LNHNV, CDR2 YYDKDF (reference sequence). The CDR3 totals 14 residues. V was shortened by 0 bases and J by 4 bases, with 7 bases between the two germline ends. CDR3 nucleotide sequence: TGTGCCACCAGCAGAGACAGGGTAAATCAGCCCCAGCATTTT. Translated, it gives CATSRDRVNQPQHF.

The chain carries TRBV19 and TRBJ1-2; D not certain. Trimming took 5 bases from V and 0 from J, leaving 10 bases between them. This CDR3 contains 14 residues. Germline-derived CDR1 and CDR2 are LNHDA and SQIVND (reference sequence). CDR3 coding DNA: TGTGCCAGTAGTGGACGGGTGACTAACTATGGCTACACCTTC. This codes for CASSGRVTNYGYTF.

J is TRBJ1-4 and V is TRBV5-1; D unclear. V was trimmed by 5 bases and J by 4 bases, leaving 18 bases between them. The CDR3 length is 16 residues. Germline V gene data show CDR1 as SGHRS and CDR2 as YFSETQ. The CDR3 loop reads CASSQLGSQVNEKLFF. In DNA form, the CDR3 reads TGCGCCAGCAGTCAGCTCGGCAGTCAGGTTAATGAAAAACTGTTTTTT.

The CDR3, as DNA: TGTGCCAGCAGCCAAGCCCCAGCGCAAGAGACCCAGTACTTC. Its protein product is CASSQAPAQETQYF. V usage is TRBV3-1 (or the pseudogene TRBV3-2) and J usage is TRBJ2-5; D gene unclear. Trimming took off 1 base at V and 2 bases at J, with 8 bases between the two ends. Germline CDR1 reads LGHDT; CDR2 reads YNNKEL (reference sequence). The CDR3 loop spans 14 amino acids.

This clone was detected a few times. This chain connects TRBV5-1 to TRBJ1-6; no clear D gene. The length of the CDR3 is 14 residues. The germline gives CDR1 SGHRS, CDR2 YFSETQ. Trimming took 4 bases from V and 10 from J, leaving 15 bases between them. CDR3 DNA: TGCGCCAGCAGCGTGAGGACGGGGAGATCACCCCTCCACTTT. It codes for CASSVRTGRSPLHF.

The chain uses TRBV21-1 and TRBJ2-7; the table names TRBD1, a call not compared with the DNA. TRBV21-1 is a pseudogene. CDR3 length: 14 residues. CDR3 sequence: CASNPQGKRYEQYF. The DNA for the CDR3 is TGTGCCAGCAACCCACAGGGTAAACGGTACGAGCAGTACTTC.

This clone occurred a few times. This chain connects TRBV5-1 to TRBJ2-2; D is undetermined. The CDR3 covers 16 residues. Germline V gives CDR1 SGHRS, CDR2 YFSETQ. V was clipped by 0 bases and J by 0 bases, with 9 bases between them. The CDR3: CASSLVTGANTGELFF. The CDR3 DNA sequence: TGCGCCAGCAGCTTGGTAACGGGCGCGAACACCGGGGAGCTGTTTTTT.

J is TRBJ2-3 and V is TRBV30; a possible D gene is TRBD2 (5 bases). The CDR3 length is 11 residues. Looked up from germline, CDR1 is GTSNPN and CDR2 is SVGIG (reference sequence). The V end lost 0 bases, the J end lost 8 bases, and 6 bases lay between the germline ends. The CDR3 spells CAWSVLGTQYF. The CDR3 DNA follows: TGTGCCTGGAGTGTACTAGGTACGCAGTATTTT.

This chain links TRBV14 with TRBJ2-7; D unresolved. V was trimmed by 1 base and J by 3 bases, leaving 4 bases between them. The CDR3 length is 12 residues. Germline-derived CDR1 and CDR2 are SGHDN and FVKESK. The CDR3 protein is CASSQGHYEQYF. In nucleotides, the CDR3 is TGTGCCAGCAGCCAAGGACACTACGAGCAGTACTTC.

In this sample, this clone turned up a few times. The gene calls are TRBV7-9 and TRBJ2-5, with TRBD2 identical over 9 bases. CDR3 length: 14 residues. With V trimmed by 8 bases and J by 5 bases, 9 bases remained unmatched. Germline-derived CDR1 and CDR2 are SEHNR and FQNEAQ (reference sequence). The CDR3, as DNA: TGTGCCAGCGTGCCGGGACTAGCTCTGGAGACCCAGTACTTC. It codes for CASVPGLALETQYF.

Only one count was recorded for this clone. The J gene is TRBJ2-3, the V gene TRBV11-3; perhaps TRBD2 as D (6 bases). There are 15 residues in the CDR3. Trimming took 1 base from V and 0 from J, leaving 8 bases between them. Germline values: CDR1 SGHNT, CDR2 YENEEA. In DNA form, the CDR3 reads TGTGCCAGCAGCTTAGTACTAGCTAGCACAGATACGCAGTATTTT. This translates into CASSLVLASTDTQYF.

The rearrangement uses TRBV5-4 and TRBJ2-2; no definite D call. CDR3 size: 15 residues. Germline loops: CDR1 SGHNT, CDR2 YYREEE (reference sequence). Trimming cost V 2 bases and J 4 bases, with 12 bases left between them. The CDR3 nucleotides are TGTGCCAGCAGCTTTGTGGGGTCTGGCACCGGGGAGCTGTTTTTT. Its translation: CASSFVGSGTGELFF.

V and J are TRBV5-5 and TRBJ1-2; 7 nucleotides line up with TRBD1. This CDR3 contains 14 residues. CDR1 SGHKS and CDR2 YYEKEE come from the germline V gene (reference sequence). V trimming: 2 bases; J trimming: 8 bases; junction bases outside the gene matches: 9. CDR3 protein: CASSFDREGGGYTF. As DNA, the CDR3 is TGTGCCAGCAGCTTCGACAGGGAGGGTGGGGGCTACACCTTC.

The chain combines TRBV3-1 (or the pseudogene TRBV3-2) with TRBJ1-6; D remains unclear. Germline V gene data show CDR1 as LGHDT and CDR2 as YNNKEL (reference sequence). The CDR3 runs 14 residues. V was cut by 1 base and J by 3 bases, with 4 bases left in between. CDR3 sequence: CASSQGHYNSPLHF. In DNA, the CDR3 is TGTGCCAGCAGCCAAGGACACTATAATTCACCCCTCCACTTT.

The rearrangement links TRBV7-2 to TRBJ2-7; TRBD2 is a possible D gene (6 bases). Germline CDR1 reads SGHTA; CDR2 reads FQGNSA. This CDR3 is built from 16 residues. The germline V and J ends were trimmed by 4 bases and 0 bases, with 16 bases remaining between them. Here the CDR3 DNA reads TGTGCCAGCAGCTGGGCCGGGAGCCTGAGCTCCTACGAGCAGTACTTC. Translated: CASSWAGSLSSYEQYF.

The rearrangement uses TRBV9 and TRBJ2-5, with 8 positions matching TRBD1. Germline V gives CDR1 SGDLS, CDR2 YYNGEE. The CDR3 has 15 residues. V was pared by 3 bases and J by 1 base, with 5 bases of the junction left unmatched. The CDR3 sequence is CASSADRGGQETQYF. CDR3 DNA sequence: TGTGCCAGCAGCGCAGACAGGGGAGGCCAAGAGACCCAGTACTTC.

This clone was seen a few times. The rearrangement joins TRBV7-2 to TRBJ2-7; weak D call: TRBD1 (6 bases). The V end lost 0 bases, the J end lost 0 bases, and 15 bases lay between the germline ends. This CDR3 has 17 residues. Germline-derived CDR1 and CDR2 are SGHTA and FQGNSA. DNA for the CDR3: TGTGCCAGCAGCTTAGCCGCACAGGGAAGCCTCTCCTACGAGCAGTACTTC. This translates into CASSLAAQGSLSYEQYF.

The genes are TRBV5-1 and TRBJ2-2; no definite D call. Germline V gives CDR1 SGHRS, CDR2 YFSETQ. V lost 0 bases and J 5 bases, leaving 20 bases between the germline ends. This CDR3 spans 18 amino acids. CDR3: CASSLVPLETSWTGELFF. The CDR3 DNA follows: TGCGCCAGCAGCTTGGTCCCACTGGAGACCTCTTGGACCGGGGAGCTGTTTTTT.

The rearrangement links TRBV18 to TRBJ2-1; D is uncertain. V was clipped by 0 bases and J by 5 bases, with 8 bases between them. Per germline, CDR1 KGHSH and CDR2 LQKENI. CDR3 length: 14 residues. The CDR3 nucleotides are TGTGCCAGCTCACCACCGGTAGGAAACAATGAGCAGTTCTTC. Translating gives CASSPPVGNNEQFF.

The chain uses TRBV7-3 and TRBJ1-5; unclear D gene. Germline CDR1 is SGHTA and CDR2 is FQGTGA. The ends were cut back, 2 bases at V and 9 bases at J, with 11 bases in the middle. The CDR3 has 13 residues. The CDR3 loop reads CASSLEPNSPQHF. CDR3 sequence (DNA): TGTGCCAGCAGCTTAGAACCCAATTCGCCCCAGCATTTT.

J is TRBJ2-1 and V is TRBV7-2, with D perhaps TRBD2 (5 bases). Looked up from germline, CDR1 is SGHTA and CDR2 is FQGNSA. The V end lost 4 bases, the J end lost 6 bases, and 13 bases lay between the germline ends. The CDR3 loop spans 14 amino acids. The CDR3 DNA reads as TGTGCCAGCAGCTCGCCACTAGTGCGCAATGAGCAGTTCTTC. This codes for CASSSPLVRNEQFF.

The V call is TRBV24-1, the J call TRBJ2-6, with D uncertain. Trimming stripped 3 bases from V and 0 bases from J, with 5 bases between. The CDR3 runs to 15 residues. CDR1 is KGHDR, CDR2 SFDVKD, per germline. DNA of the CDR3: TGTGCCACCAGTGATCCCCGCTCTGGGGCCAACGTCCTGACTTTC. Translated: CATSDPRSGANVLTF.